This is a list of T cell receptor beta chains from one sample in a study of cytomegalovirus exposure and HLA in healthy donors. The protocol was immunoSEQ multiplex PCR, while the TCRdb copy is restricted to in-frame clones and leaves out a portion. The sample holds about 280,000 clones, over 85% seen once. The material sequenced was PBMCs. These receptors came from a young woman in good health and CMV-seronegative. The CDR3 runs from the conserved cysteine through the conserved F or W. A D gene is named only where the DNA matches it firmly. Clone size, where shown, is once, few, many, or a class for clones that have expanded.

size,V,D,J,length,CDR3,DNA
NA,TRBV7-8,TRBD1,TRBJ1-5,15,CASSFGTGGNQPQHF,TGTGCCAGCAGCTTTGGGACAGGGGGGAATCAGCCCCAGCATTTT
NA,TRBV5-1,NA,TRBJ1-3,15,CASSSPQGSGNTIYF,TGCGCCAGCAGCTCTCCCCAGGGATCTGGAAACACCATATATTTT
NA,TRBV12-5,TRBD2,TRBJ2-1,21,CASGLVPSGGLLTSSYNEQFF,TGTGCTAGTGGTTTGGTACCGAGCGGGGGGCTTTTAACCAGCTCCTACAATGAGCAGTTCTTC
NA,TRBV18,NA,TRBJ2-1,15,CASSPRGGSYNEQFF,TGTGCCAGCTCACCACGAGGCGGGTCCTACAATGAGCAGTTCTTC
NA,TRBV6-5,NA,TRBJ2-1,15,CASSAPKLVANEQFF,TGTGCCAGCAGTGCCCCTAAACTAGTGGCGAATGAGCAGTTCTTC
once,TRBV6-6,NA,TRBJ1-4,14,CASSWGGTNEKLFF,TGTGCCAGCAGTTGGGGGGGAACAAATGAAAAACTGTTTTTT
NA,TRBV9,NA,TRBJ1-5,13,CASSVRPGQPQHF,TGTGCCAGCAGCGTCCGCCCGGGTCAGCCCCAGCATTTT
NA,TRBV9,NA,TRBJ2-3,13,CASSPFSTDTQYF,TGTGCCAGCAGCCCTTTTAGCACAGATACGCAGTATTTT
NA,TRBV19,NA,TRBJ1-4,12,CASSPGNEKLFF,TGTGCCAGTAGTCCGGGGAATGAAAAACTGTTTTTT
NA,TRBV2,TRBD1,TRBJ1-2,14,CASTSDRVYGGYTF,TGTGCCAGCACCTCGGACAGGGTCTATGGTGGCTACACCTTC
NA,TRBV13,TRBD1,TRBJ1-6,17,CASSLEGTGGLGSPLHF,TGTGCCAGCAGCTTAGAGGGCACAGGGGGCTTGGGCTCACCCCTCCACTTT
few,TRBV11-1,NA,TRBJ1-2,13,CASSRLANYGYTF,TGTGCCAGCTCGAGGTTAGCTAACTATGGCTACACCTTC
NA,TRBV5-1,NA,TRBJ1-1,14,CASSLTGMNTEAFF,TGCGCCAGCAGCTTGACAGGGATGAACACTGAAGCTTTCTTT